These 4 T cell receptor beta chains were all obtained from the same sample, sequenced in a study of shared clonotypes between healthy human individuals. Sequencing used immunoSEQ multiplex PCR; TCRdb keeps in-frame clones, though not all of them. Here the sample spans about 1.1 million clones, approximately 75% being singletons. The sequenced sample consisted of memory CD4+ T cells from PBMCs. The sample's subset: CD45RA-negative fraction. The receptors come from a man between 18 and 35 years old in good health. Some clones in this sample may be carry-over from other donors' samples.

This clone appeared a single time. V gene TRBV5-1 combines with J gene TRBJ2-1, with TRBD2 matching 9 bases. The CDR3 runs 17 residues. Germline CDR1 reads SGHRS; CDR2 reads YFSETQ. Unmatched junction bases numbered 7, after V lost 1 base and J lost 2 bases. DNA of the CDR3: TGCGCCAGCAGCTTGAGTGCGGCGGGAGGGCCCTACAATGAGCAGTTCTTC. Protein sequence: CASSLSAAGGPYNEQFF.

This clone appeared once. The J gene is TRBJ2-5, the V gene TRBV2; TRBD2 aligns across 7 bases. The CDR3 consists of 12 residues. Germline loops: CDR1 SNHLY, CDR2 FYNNEI. Trimming at V came to 6 bases and at J to 2 bases, leaving 0 bases not matched to a gene. The CDR3 bases are TGTGCCAGCAGGGGGGGGCAAGAGACCCAGTACTTC. Translating it yields CASRGGQETQYF. Looking up the rest from reference TRBV2 and TRBJ2-5 gives the full variable domain: EPEVTQTPSHQVTQMGQEVILRCVPISNHLYFYWYRQILGQKVEFLVSFYNNEISEKSEIFDDQFSVERPDGSNFTLKIRSTKLEDSAMYFCASRGGQETQYFGPGTRLLVL.

This chain links TRBV29-1 with TRBJ2-7; 9 nucleotides align to TRBD1. The V and J ends lost 6 bases and 0 bases, in that order; junction bases with no gene match: 9. CDR1 is SQVTM and CDR2 is ANQGSEA in the germline V gene. The CDR3 consists of 15 residues. DNA of the CDR3: TGCAGCGTAGTAAAGACAGGGGGGATCTCCTACGAGCAGTACTTC. Translated: CSVVKTGGISYEQYF.

The rearrangement uses TRBV14 and TRBJ1-4, with a tentative D call TRBD1 (6 bases). Trimming took off 4 bases at V and 7 bases at J, with 25 bases between the two ends. There are 18 residues in the CDR3. The germline V gene has CDR1 SGHDN and CDR2 FVKESK. CDR3 in DNA: TGTGCCAGCAGCCGAGACAGGTGGAAGGGGGTAATTGGTGAAAAACTGTTTTTT. The encoded protein is CASSRDRWKGVIGEKLFF. Drawing the rest from reference TRBV14 and TRBJ1-4, the complete variable domain is EAGVTQFPSHSVIEKGQTVTLRCDPISGHDNLYWYRRVMGKEIKFLLHFVKESKQDESGMPNNRFLAERTGGTYSTLKVQPAELEDSGVYFCASSRDRWKGVIGEKLFFGSGTQLSVL.